The 15 T cell receptor beta chains presented below share a single source sample, sequenced in a study of beta chain features in type 1 diabetes. The sequenced template was cDNA made from the entire isolated RNA. The assay was immunoSEQ multiplex PCR, and TCRdb's table has in-frame clones only and misses some. The sample holds 200,000 to 250,000 clones; roughly a tenth are singletons and the top ten take about 1.2%. The specimen sequenced was central memory CD4+ T cells from blood. The receptors shown here come from a young man in good health.

This clone occurred many times. The chain recombines TRBV11-1 with TRBJ2-7; TRBD2 aligns across 12 bases. Germline V gene data show CDR1 as SGHAT and CDR2 as FQDESV (reference sequence). V lost 5 bases and J lost 3; bases outside the gene matches: 14. The CDR3 totals 18 residues. The CDR3 loop is CASSPMWTSGTPYYEQYF. The CDR3 DNA reads as TGTGCCAGCAGCCCAATGTGGACTAGCGGGACTCCGTACTACGAGCAGTACTTC. The variable domain in full, with the rest retrieved from reference TRBV11-1 and TRBJ2-7, is EAEVAQSPRYKITEKSQAVAFWCDPISGHATLYWYRQILGQGPELLVQFQDESVVDDSQLPKDRFSAERLKGVDSTLKIQPAELGDSAMYLCASSPMWTSGTPYYEQYFGPGTRLTVT.

This chain joins TRBV29-1 and TRBJ1-2, with D perhaps TRBD1 (6 bases). The germline V and J ends were trimmed by 4 bases and 8 bases, with 17 bases remaining between them. The CDR3 totals 13 residues. Germline CDR1 SQVTM, CDR2 ANQGSEA. DNA for the CDR3: TGCAGCGTTGTGGGGCAGGGGAAGGAAGGCTACACCTTC. It yields the protein CSVVGQGKEGYTF.

This clone was recorded many times. In the same sample, other DNA sequences code for this CDR3. This rearrangement joins TRBV7-2 to TRBJ2-5; D is ambiguous. The V gene lost 2 bases and the J gene lost 4 bases, with 8 bases spanning the gap. The CDR3 extends over 13 amino acids. Germline CDR1 and CDR2: SGHTA and FQGNSA. CDR3 sequence reads: CASSLSLGETQYF. Written as DNA, the CDR3 is TGTGCCAGCAGCTTAAGTCTAGGAGAGACCCAGTACTTC.

The V call is TRBV2, the J call TRBJ2-1, with TRBD1 matching over 9 bases. This CDR3 has 15 residues. Germline loops: CDR1 SNHLY, CDR2 FYNNEI. Trimming removed 6 bases from V and 8 bases from J; junction bases left unmatched: 11. The CDR3: CASSVDRGTLDEQFF. The CDR3 DNA reads TGTGCCAGCAGCGTGGACAGGGGAACTCTCGATGAGCAGTTCTTC.

This clone has a handful of counts. The rearrangement links TRBV5-4 to TRBJ2-1; unclear D gene. The CDR3 sequence is 14 residues long. Germline V gives CDR1 SGHNT, CDR2 YYREEE (reference sequence). Trimming left V 2 bases short and J 6 bases short, with 12 bases between. Written as DNA, the CDR3 is TGTGCCAGCAGCTTTTTCCAGCCCGGCAATGAGCAGTTCTTC. It codes for CASSFFQPGNEQFF.

The sample holds a few counts of this clone. A far larger clone is only one base removed, so a read error is likely. The sample carries other DNA sequences with the same CDR3. The chain links TRBV14 to TRBJ2-1; perhaps D is TRBD1 or TRBD2 (5 bases each). V lost 1 base and J lost 1, with 5 bases in between. CDR1 and CDR2 from the germline V gene are SGHDN and FVKESK. The CDR3 runs 14 residues. CDR3 loop: CASSQGGSYNEQFF. The CDR3 nucleotides read TGTGCCAGCAGCCAAGGGGGGTCCTACAATGAGCAGTTCTTC.

The chain has TRBV11-2 and TRBJ2-4; D gene ambiguous. Germline V gene lookup returns CDR1 SGHAT and CDR2 FQNNGV. V lost 3 bases, J lost 6 bases, and 15 bases lay in between. The CDR3 extends over 15 amino acids. Here the CDR3 reads CASSFAPRFGNIQYF. DNA of the CDR3: TGTGCCAGCAGCTTTGCCCCTCGTTTTGGAAACATTCAGTACTTC.

This clone has just a few counts. This sequence joins TRBV6-4 and TRBJ1-5; perhaps TRBD1 as D (5 bases). The CDR3 contains 15 residues. CDR1 is MRHNA, CDR2 SNTAGT, per germline. The V end lost 4 bases, the J end lost 0 bases, and 10 bases lay between the germline ends. DNA for the CDR3: TGTGCCAGCAGTGCCACAGGCTATAGCAATCAGCCCCAGCATTTT. This sequence encodes CASSATGYSNQPQHF.

This clone was seen more than once but under ten times. V is TRBV6-1 and J is TRBJ2-3; TRBD1 matches at 9 bases. V shed 4 bases and J 1 base; nucleotides not matched to a gene: 9. This CDR3 has 17 residues. Germline lookup yields CDR1 MNHNS and CDR2 SASEGT. As DNA, the CDR3 is TGTGCCAGCAGTGCCCGCTCACGGACAGGGGGCACAGATACGCAGTATTTT. Its translation is CASSARSRTGGTDTQYF.

In this sample, this clone turned up a few times. V is TRBV7-2 and J is TRBJ2-1; 8 bases map to TRBD1. Germline V gene sequence: CDR1 SGHTA, CDR2 FQGNSA. Unmatched junction bases numbered 9, after V lost 7 bases and J lost 4 bases. This CDR3 comprises 15 residues. The CDR3 DNA is TGTGCCAGCACCACCGACAGGGGAATTTACAATGAGCAGTTCTTC. This encodes CASTTDRGIYNEQFF.

The chain is built from TRBV6-6 and TRBJ2-1; TRBD1 aligns across 7 bases. Germline V gene sequence: CDR1 MNHNY, CDR2 SVGAGI (reference sequence). The V segment lost 5 bases and the J segment 3 bases; nucleotides outside the gene matches: 7. The CDR3 totals 15 residues. The CDR3 region has the DNA TGTGCCAGCAGTACGACAGGGACCTACTACAATGAGCAGTTCTTC. Translation gives CASSTTGTYYNEQFF.

This clone came up a few times. V gene TRBV2 combines with J gene TRBJ2-1, with 14 bases matching TRBD2. Trimming cost V 10 bases and J 5 bases; bases outside gene matches: 7. CDR3 length: 15 amino acids. From germline, CDR1 is SNHLY and CDR2 FYNNEI. The CDR3 nucleotides are TGTGCCATCAGGAGGGGACTAGCGGGAGACAATGAGCAGTTCTTC. It codes for CAIRRGLAGDNEQFF. Drawing the rest from reference TRBV2 and TRBJ2-1, the complete variable domain is EPEVTQTPSHQVTQMGQEVILRCVPISNHLYFYWYRQILGQKVEFLVSFYNNEISEKSEIFDDQFSVERPDGSNFTLKIRSTKLEDSAMYFCAIRRGLAGDNEQFFGPGTRLTVL.

The chain uses TRBV14 and TRBJ2-7; the D is unclear. V lost 3 bases to trimming and J lost 8 bases, with 14 bases between them. Germline V lookup: CDR1 SGHDN, CDR2 FVKESK. The CDR3 loop spans 13 amino acids. CDR3 DNA: TGTGCCAGCAGCCAGTGGACGGCGGCGAAGCAGTACTTC. Translated: CASSQWTAAKQYF.

This clone was detected only a few times. The V and J genes are TRBV6-1 and TRBJ2-5; possibly TRBD1 for D (5 bases). The germline V gene has CDR1 MNHNS and CDR2 SASEGT. Trimming removed 2 bases at V and 4 bases at J, with 8 bases between. CDR3 length equals 13 residues. CDR3 bases: TGTGCCAGCAGTGAAAGTAGGGGAGAGACCCAGTACTTC. This gives the protein CASSESRGETQYF.

There are many counts of this clone. This rearrangement joins TRBV5-1 to TRBJ2-2; D is ambiguous. V lost 2 bases and J 3 bases, leaving 11 bases between the germline ends. Per the germline V gene, CDR1 is SGHRS and CDR2 is YFSETQ. This CDR3 spans 15 amino acids. The CDR3 DNA sequence: TGCGCCAGCAGCTTTGGCAGGCTGGACACCGGGGAGCTGTTTTTT. It translates to CASSFGRLDTGELFF.